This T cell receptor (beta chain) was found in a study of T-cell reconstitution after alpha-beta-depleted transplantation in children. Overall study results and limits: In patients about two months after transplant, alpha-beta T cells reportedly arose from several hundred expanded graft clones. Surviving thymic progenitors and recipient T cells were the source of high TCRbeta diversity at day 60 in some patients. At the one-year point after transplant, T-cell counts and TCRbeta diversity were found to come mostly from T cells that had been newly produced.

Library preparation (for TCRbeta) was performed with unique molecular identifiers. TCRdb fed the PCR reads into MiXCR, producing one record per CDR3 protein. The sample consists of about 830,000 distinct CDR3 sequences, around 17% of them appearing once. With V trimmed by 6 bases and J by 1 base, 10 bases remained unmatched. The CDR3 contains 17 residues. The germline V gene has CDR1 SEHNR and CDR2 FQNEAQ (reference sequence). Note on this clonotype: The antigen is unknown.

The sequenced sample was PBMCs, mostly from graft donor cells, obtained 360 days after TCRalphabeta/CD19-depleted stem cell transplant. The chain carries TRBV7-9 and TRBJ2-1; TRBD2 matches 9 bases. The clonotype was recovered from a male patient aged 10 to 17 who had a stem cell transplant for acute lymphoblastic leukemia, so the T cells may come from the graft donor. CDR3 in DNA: TGTGCCAGCAGTTTGAAACCGGGACTAGCTTCCTACAATGAGCAGTTCTTC. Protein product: CASSLKPGLASYNEQFF.